The rows below give T cell receptor beta chains drawn from one sample of a study of T cell repertoires in cytomegalovirus infection. TCRdb analysed the reads with MiXCR anew, one entry per CDR3 protein. The data hold 100,000 or so distinct CDR3 sequences, with 35% to 50% observed a single time. These receptors lack a known antigen. The material was CD8+ T cells from cultured PBMCs, obtained from culture after CMV antigen stimulation. These receptors were collected from a human donor in good health (CMV status not recorded). Some clones in this sample may be carry-over from other donors' samples. Each CDR3 is given with its conserved first and last residue. A D gene is named only where the DNA matches it firmly. Rows give clone size only sometimes, using once, few, many, or a class for an expanded clone.

CDR3 DNA | CDR3 protein | V gene | D gene | J gene | clone size
TGTGCCAGCAGTTCCCCCCGTGGGGACAGGGATATCGTCGATGAGCAGTTCTTC | CASSSPRGDRDIVDEQFF | TRBV27 | TRBD1 | TRBJ2-1 | few
TGCAGTGCTAAAAAACCGGGGGAACGGACCTCTGGGGCCAACGTCCTGACTTTC | CSAKKPGERTSGANVLTF | TRBV20-1 | . | TRBJ2-6 | .
TGTGCCAGCAGTTTATCGACCCCAGACGGTGGCTACACCTTC | CASSLSTPDGGYTF | TRBV27 | . | TRBJ1-2 | .
TGCAGTGCTAGAGATTTCCGACTAGCGGGGGCCGTAGCCAAAAACATTCAGTACTTC | CSARDFRLAGAVAKNIQYF | TRBV20-1 | TRBD2 | TRBJ2-4 | .
TGTGCCAGCAGCTTAGCGATCGGGCAGGGCGGGGAGACCCAGTACTTC | CASSLAIGQGGETQYF | TRBV7-9 | . | TRBJ2-5 | .
TGTGCCAGCAGCTCAAGCGGGGAATACACCTACGAGCAGTACTTC | CASSSSGEYTYEQYF | TRBV9 | TRBD2 | TRBJ2-7 | .
TGTGCCAGCAGCCAACGTTTGTCTCCCGACAGGACCTACGAGCAGTACTTC | CASSQRLSPDRTYEQYF | TRBV7-2 | . | TRBJ2-7 | many
TGTGCCAGCAGTTACGGCGGGGGAGGAGGGGATGAGCAGTTCTTC | CASSYGGGGGDEQFF | TRBV6-5 | TRBD2 | TRBJ2-1 | .
TGTGCCAGCAGATTGGGAGGGAGCAATCAGCCCCAGCATTTT | CASRLGGSNQPQHF | TRBV7-8 | . | TRBJ1-5 | .
TGTGCCAGCAGCTTAAACTCCAACTATGGCTACACCTTC | CASSLNSNYGYTF | TRBV7-3 | . | TRBJ1-2 | .
TGTGCCAGTCGGGACAGGAACAATCAGCCCCAGCATTTT | CASRDRNNQPQHF | TRBV19 | TRBD1 | TRBJ1-5 | .
TGTGCCACCAGTGGGGCGGGAACCTACAATGAGCAGTTCTTC | CATSGAGTYNEQFF | TRBV24-1 | . | TRBJ2-1 | .
TGTGCCAGCAGCTGGACAGGGTCTAGCACAGATACGCAGTATTTT | CASSWTGSSTDTQYF | TRBV7-6 | TRBD1 | TRBJ2-3 | few
TGTGCCAGCAGCTCTAAGGGACTATCGGTTCCCCCAGATACGCAGTATTTT | CASSSKGLSVPPDTQYF | TRBV11-2 | TRBD2 | TRBJ2-3 | few
TGTGCCAGCAGCGCTAGCGGGGGGGCCGGTGGCACAGATACGCAGTATTTT | CASSASGGAGGTDTQYF | TRBV9 | TRBD2 | TRBJ2-3 | .
TGCGCCAGCAGCCAAGATCTGGTTCCACCCGGAACGCAGTATTTT | CASSQDLVPPGTQYF | TRBV4-1 | . | TRBJ2-3 | .
TGTGCCAGCAGCCCGCTCCTCACAGATACGCAGTATTTT | CASSPLLTDTQYF | TRBV12-3/TRBV12-4 | . | TRBJ2-3 | .
TGTGCCAGCAGTGGGGGGGAGGGGAGGATTTGGGGAAACTATGGCTACACCTTC | CASSGGEGRIWGNYGYTF | TRBV12-3/TRBV12-4 | . | TRBJ1-2 | .
TGTGCCAGCAGTCCGGACGGCTATGGCTACACCTTC | CASSPDGYGYTF | TRBV7-6 | . | TRBJ1-2 | .
TGTGCCAGTCGTGACGGGAACACTGAAGCTTTCTTT | CASRDGNTEAFF | TRBV7-9 | . | TRBJ1-1 | many
TGTGCCAGCTCTGAATACAGGGATACGCAGTATTTT | CASSEYRDTQYF | TRBV12-3/TRBV12-4 | . | TRBJ2-3 | .
TGTGCTAGTGGTTTGGGACAGGGGACTATCACCGGGGAGCTGTTTTTT | CASGLGQGTITGELFF | TRBV12-5 | . | TRBJ2-2 | .
TGTGCCAGCAGTTATTCCGATCTCCGGGACCCGGGTGAAAAACTGTTTTTT | CASSYSDLRDPGEKLFF | TRBV6-5 | . | TRBJ1-4 | .
TGTGCCAGCAGTGAAGCTTTCTTT | CASSEAFF | TRBV6-1 | . | TRBJ1-1 | .
TGCGCCAGCAGCCCAACGACAGGGCGGGCCACTGAAGCTTTCTTT | CASSPTTGRATEAFF | TRBV4-1 | TRBD1 | TRBJ1-1 | .
TGTGCCAGCAGACCGGGGGTTTCCTACAATGAGCAGTTCTTC | CASRPGVSYNEQFF | TRBV12-3/TRBV12-4 | . | TRBJ2-1 | .
TGTGCCAGCAGCTTAGCCCAGACAGGGTCGGACACTGAAGCTTTCTTT | CASSLAQTGSDTEAFF | TRBV11-2 | TRBD1 | TRBJ1-1 | .
TGCGCCAGCAGCCAGGGACAGGGCTTAGGTTCACCCCTCCACTTT | CASSQGQGLGSPLHF | TRBV4-1 | TRBD1 | TRBJ1-6 | once
TGTGCCAGCCGGGGGTGGATCCAAGAGACCCAGTACTTC | CASRGWIQETQYF | TRBV2 | . | TRBJ2-5 | .
TGTGCCAGCAGCTTGACAGGGGAATTTAATTCACCCCTCCACTTT | CASSLTGEFNSPLHF | TRBV7-8 | TRBD1 | TRBJ1-6 | .
TGTGCCAGCAGCTTAACTAGCGGGGGCGAAGAGCAGTTCTTC | CASSLTSGGEEQFF | TRBV7-9 | TRBD2 | TRBJ2-1 | many
TGTGCCAGCAGTGAAGGGGTAGCGGGGAATGAGCAGTTCTTC | CASSEGVAGNEQFF | TRBV2 | TRBD2 | TRBJ2-1 | many
TGTGCCAGCAGTCCCTTGTCGAGCGGGGGCTCGTACAATGAGCAGTTCTTC | CASSPLSSGGSYNEQFF | TRBV27 | TRBD2 | TRBJ2-1 | few
TGTGCCAGCAGTTACAGGGGTAGATCCTACAATGAGCAGTTCTTC | CASSYRGRSYNEQFF | TRBV28 | TRBD1 | TRBJ2-1 | many
TGTGCCAGCAGTCTCCCGGGACTAGCGTCCCTCAATGAGCAGTTCTTC | CASSLPGLASLNEQFF | TRBV12-3/TRBV12-4 | TRBD2 | TRBJ2-1 | .
TGTGCTAGTGGCACACTTGGACCTTATCTGCGTTTTAACTATGGCTACACCTTC | CASGTLGPYLRFNYGYTF | TRBV12-5 | . | TRBJ1-2 | few
TGCAGTGCCCTAGCCGGACGGGGGAGCACAGATACGCAGTATTTT | CSALAGRGSTDTQYF | TRBV20-1 | . | TRBJ2-3 | .
TGTGCCACCTGTGGGCTAGCGGGGTTTGCAGATACGCAGTATTTT | CATCGLAGFADTQYF | TRBV12-3/TRBV12-4 | TRBD2 | TRBJ2-3 | .
TGCAGCGTTGAAAAGACAGGCCCAGATACGCAGTATTTT | CSVEKTGPDTQYF | TRBV29-1 | . | TRBJ2-3 | once
TGTGCCAGCAGCTCGTCTTCCTACGAGCAGTACTTC | CASSSSSYEQYF | TRBV7-6 | . | TRBJ2-7 | many
TGTGCCAGCAGCGGCAGCGGGGGGGCCTCTCATACGCAGTATTTT | CASSGSGGASHTQYF | TRBV9 | TRBD2 | TRBJ2-3 | .
TGTGCCAGCAGCTTAGAGGGCCGAGGAGGGCCGGGGACTGAAGCTTTCTTT | CASSLEGRGGPGTEAFF | TRBV13 | . | TRBJ1-1 | .
TGCGCCAGCGCATTAGGGGGGAGAACTGAAGCTTTCTTT | CASALGGRTEAFF | TRBV4-1 | . | TRBJ1-1 | many
TGTGCCAGCAGCTTAGCGCTCGGGCCCCTCTATTTCTTC | CASSLALGPLYFF | TRBV7-2 | . | TRBJ2-1 | .
TGTGCCAGCAGAGGACAGGGGAACACTGAAGCTTTCTTT | CASRGQGNTEAFF | TRBV2 | TRBD1 | TRBJ1-1 | .
TGCAGTGCTACACTCCTAATCAACAATGAGCAGTTCTTC | CSATLLINNEQFF | TRBV20-1 | . | TRBJ2-1 | .
TGTGCCAGCAGTATGACAGGGTCCTACAATGAGCAGTTCTTC | CASSMTGSYNEQFF | TRBV6-2/TRBV6-3 | TRBD1 | TRBJ2-1 | many
TGTGCCAGCAGCTTCGGAGGGGGCGGCACTGAAGCTTTCTTT | CASSFGGGGTEAFF | TRBV7-9 | TRBD1 | TRBJ1-1 | .
TGTGCCAGCAGTAGCGGGGGCGACGCAGATACGCAGTATTTT | CASSSGGDADTQYF | TRBV9 | TRBD2 | TRBJ2-3 | .
TGTGCCAGCAGCCCGTTGACCCACGCGGATGAGCAGTTCTTC | CASSPLTHADEQFF | TRBV11-2 | . | TRBJ2-1 | once
TGTGCCAGTAAGGGGGTCGGAAGGGAGACCCAGTACTTC | CASKGVGRETQYF | TRBV19 | . | TRBJ2-5 | .
TGCAGTGCTAGACGACAGGGTTCCAGCTCCTACGAGCAGTACTTC | CSARRQGSSSYEQYF | TRBV20-1 | TRBD1 | TRBJ2-7 | few
TGCGCCAGCAGACAACAGGGTGGGAACACCGGGGAGCTGTTTTTT | CASRQQGGNTGELFF | TRBV5-1 | . | TRBJ2-2 | once
TGTGCCAGCAGTTTAGCGCCGAATAGCAATCAGCCCCAGCATTTT | CASSLAPNSNQPQHF | TRBV12-3/TRBV12-4 | . | TRBJ1-5 | few
TGTGCCAGCAGCTTAGAGGCAGGCGTTTCGGTCTATGGCTACACCTTC | CASSLEAGVSVYGYTF | TRBV7-6 | . | TRBJ1-2 | .